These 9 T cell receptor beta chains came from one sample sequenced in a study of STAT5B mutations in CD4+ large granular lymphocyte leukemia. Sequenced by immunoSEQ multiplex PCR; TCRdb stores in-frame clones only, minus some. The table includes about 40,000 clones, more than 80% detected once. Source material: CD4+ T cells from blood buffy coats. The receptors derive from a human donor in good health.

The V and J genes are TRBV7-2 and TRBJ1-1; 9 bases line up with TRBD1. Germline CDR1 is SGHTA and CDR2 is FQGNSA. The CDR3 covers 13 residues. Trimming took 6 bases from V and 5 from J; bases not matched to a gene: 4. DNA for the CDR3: TGTGCCAGCAGTAGGACAGGGGCGACTGAAGCTTTCTTT. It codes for CASSRTGATEAFF.

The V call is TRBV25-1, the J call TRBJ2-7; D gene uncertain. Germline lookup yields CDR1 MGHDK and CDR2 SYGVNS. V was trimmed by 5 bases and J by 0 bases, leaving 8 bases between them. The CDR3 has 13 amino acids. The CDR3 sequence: CASSYRNSYEQYF. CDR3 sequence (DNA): TGTGCCAGCAGTTACCGTAACTCCTACGAGCAGTACTTC.

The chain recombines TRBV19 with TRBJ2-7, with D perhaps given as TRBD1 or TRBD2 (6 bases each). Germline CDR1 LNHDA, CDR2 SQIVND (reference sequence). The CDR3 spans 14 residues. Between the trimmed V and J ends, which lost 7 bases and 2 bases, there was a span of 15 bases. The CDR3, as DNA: TGTGCCAGTAAAAGACGCGGGGACACCTACGAGCAGTACTTC. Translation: CASKRRGDTYEQYF.

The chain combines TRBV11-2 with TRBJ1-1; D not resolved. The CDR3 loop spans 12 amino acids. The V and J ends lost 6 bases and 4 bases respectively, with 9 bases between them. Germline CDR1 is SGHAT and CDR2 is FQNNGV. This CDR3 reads CASSPQPTEAFF. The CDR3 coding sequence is TGTGCCAGCAGTCCCCAACCCACTGAAGCTTTCTTT.

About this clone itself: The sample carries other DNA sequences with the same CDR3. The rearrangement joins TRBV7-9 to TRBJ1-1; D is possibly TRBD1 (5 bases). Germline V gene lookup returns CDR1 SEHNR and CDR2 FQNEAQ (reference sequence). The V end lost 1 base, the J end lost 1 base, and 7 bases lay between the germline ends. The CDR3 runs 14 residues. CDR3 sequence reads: CASSLGTQNTEAFF. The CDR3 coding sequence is TGTGCCAGCAGCTTAGGGACACAGAACACTGAAGCTTTCTTT.

The CDR3 here is CASSDGRYEQYF. In nucleotides, the CDR3 is TGTGCCAGCAGTGATGGGAGGTACGAGCAGTACTTC. The rearrangement links TRBV6-1 to TRBJ2-7, with D possibly matching TRBD2 (6 bases). V was shortened by 3 bases and J by 4 bases, with 7 bases between the two germline ends. Germline assignment: CDR1 MNHNS and CDR2 SASEGT. The CDR3 is 12 amino acids.

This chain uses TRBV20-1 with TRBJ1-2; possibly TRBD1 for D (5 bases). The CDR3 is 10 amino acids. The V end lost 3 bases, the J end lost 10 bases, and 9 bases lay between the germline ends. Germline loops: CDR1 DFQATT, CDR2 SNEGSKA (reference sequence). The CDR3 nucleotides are TGCAGTGCTAGTAGGGGCCTCTACACCTTC. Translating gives CSASRGLYTF.

CDR3 DNA sequence: TGCGCCAGCAGCTTCGGAAAGGGGACCAATGAAAAACTGTTTTTT. Translation gives CASSFGKGTNEKLFF. The chain links TRBV5-1 to TRBJ1-4, with a tentative D call TRBD1 (5 bases). Germline V gene sequence: CDR1 SGHRS, CDR2 YFSETQ. With 2 bases removed from V and 5 bases from J, the gap between germline ends came to 13 bases. The CDR3 has 15 amino acids.

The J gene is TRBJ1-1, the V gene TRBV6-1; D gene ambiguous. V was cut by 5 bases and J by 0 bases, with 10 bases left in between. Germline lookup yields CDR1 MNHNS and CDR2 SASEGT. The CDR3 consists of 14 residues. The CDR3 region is CASSQTWVNTEAFF. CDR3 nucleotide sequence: TGTGCCAGCAGTCAAACGTGGGTGAACACTGAAGCTTTCTTT.